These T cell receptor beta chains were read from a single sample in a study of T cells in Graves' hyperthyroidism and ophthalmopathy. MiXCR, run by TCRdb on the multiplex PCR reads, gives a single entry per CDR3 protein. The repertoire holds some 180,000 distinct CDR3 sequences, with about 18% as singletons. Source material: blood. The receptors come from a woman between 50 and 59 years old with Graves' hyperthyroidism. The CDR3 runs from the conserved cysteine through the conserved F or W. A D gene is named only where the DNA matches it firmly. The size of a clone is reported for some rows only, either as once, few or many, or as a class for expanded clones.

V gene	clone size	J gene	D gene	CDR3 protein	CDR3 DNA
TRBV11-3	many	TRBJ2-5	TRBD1	CASSSGQTYQETQYF	TGTGCCAGCAGCTCGGGACAGACGTACCAAGAGACCCAGTACTTC
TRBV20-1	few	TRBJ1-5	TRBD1	CSGTQGTNQPQHF	TGCAGTGGGACACAGGGGACAAATCAGCCCCAGCATTTT
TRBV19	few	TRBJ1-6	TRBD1	CASRSDRAYNSPLHF	TGTGCCAGTAGGTCGGACAGGGCCTATAATTCACCCCTCCACTTT
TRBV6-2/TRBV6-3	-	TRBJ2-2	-	CASSDTGYTGELFF	TGTGCCAGCAGTGACACAGGGTACACCGGGGAGCTGTTTTTT
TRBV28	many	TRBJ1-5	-	CASSFPPGQPQHF	TGTGCCAGCAGTTTCCCCCCCGGTCAGCCCCAGCATTTT
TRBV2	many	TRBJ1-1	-	CASRRPNLEGNTEAFF	TGTGCCAGCAGGAGACCCAACCTCGAGGGCAACACTGAAGCTTTCTTT
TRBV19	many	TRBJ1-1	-	CASSIRGGLNTEAFF	TGTGCCAGTAGTATTAGGGGCGGACTGAACACTGAAGCTTTCTTT
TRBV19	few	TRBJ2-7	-	CASTAGGAGSYEQYF	TGTGCCAGTACCGCCGGAGGGGCGGGTTCCTACGAGCAGTACTTC
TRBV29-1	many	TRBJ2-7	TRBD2	CSVTPSSSGGSYEQYF	TGCAGCGTTACCCCCTCCTCTAGCGGGGGCTCCTACGAGCAGTACTTC
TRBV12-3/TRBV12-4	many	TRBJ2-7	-	CASRGNLNYEQYF	TGTGCCAGCAGGGGTAACCTCAACTACGAGCAGTACTTC
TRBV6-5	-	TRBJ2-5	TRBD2	CASSYSMAGGPETQYF	TGTGCCAGCAGTTACTCGATGGCGGGGGGGCCCGAGACCCAGTACTTC
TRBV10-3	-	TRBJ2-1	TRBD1	CAITPGQGSRNEQFF	TGTGCCATCACTCCCGGACAGGGGAGTAGGAATGAGCAGTTCTTC
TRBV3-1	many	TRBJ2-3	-	CASSPGGPQYF	TGTGCCAGCAGCCCCGGGGGACCGCAGTATTTT
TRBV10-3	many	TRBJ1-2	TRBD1	CAIMGQGMYYGYTF	TGTGCCATCATGGGACAGGGCATGTACTATGGCTACACCTTC
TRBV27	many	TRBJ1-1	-	CASSLQSGRNTEAFF	TGTGCCAGCAGTTTACAGAGTGGACGGAACACTGAAGCTTTCTTT
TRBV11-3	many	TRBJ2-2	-	CASSSQLGAGELFF	TGTGCCAGCAGCTCTCAGCTGGGGGCCGGGGAGCTGTTTTTT
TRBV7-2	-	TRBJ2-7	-	CASSTSDTGYEQYF	TGTGCCAGCAGCACCTCTGACACGGGCTACGAGCAGTACTTC
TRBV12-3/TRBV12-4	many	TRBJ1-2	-	CASSLAGLRVYGYTF	TGTGCCAGCAGTTTAGCGGGGTTGAGGGTCTATGGCTACACCTTC
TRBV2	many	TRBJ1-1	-	CASSVRREGTEAFF	TGTGCCAGCAGTGTTCGCAGGGAGGGAACTGAAGCTTTCTTT
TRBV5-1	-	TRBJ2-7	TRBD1	CASSPGTGAFEQYF	TGCGCCAGCAGCCCCGGGACAGGGGCTTTCGAGCAGTACTTC
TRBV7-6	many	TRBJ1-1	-	CASSKRIDTEAFF	TGTGCCAGCAGCAAGCGGATAGACACTGAAGCTTTCTTT
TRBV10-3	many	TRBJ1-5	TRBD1	CATRGGTESTDTQHF	TGTGCCACCCGAGGGGGGACAGAGAGCACAGATACGCAGCATTTT
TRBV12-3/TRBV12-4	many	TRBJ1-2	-	CASRSSGLLYGYTF	TGTGCCAGCAGATCCTCGGGGCTCCTCTATGGCTACACCTTC
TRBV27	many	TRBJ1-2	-	CASRRLGNYGYTF	TGTGCCAGCAGGCGATTGGGAAACTATGGCTACACCTTC
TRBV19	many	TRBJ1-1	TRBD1	CASIPRGGPNTEAFF	TGTGCCAGTATCCCAAGAGGGGGCCCGAACACTGAAGCTTTCTTT
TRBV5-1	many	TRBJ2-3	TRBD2	CASSLGTLAGRRDTQYF	TGCGCCAGCAGCTTGGGGACCTTAGCGGGGCGGAGAGATACGCAGTATTTT
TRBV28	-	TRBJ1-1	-	CASKDSGRLEAFF	TGTGCCAGCAAGGACTCGGGACGGCTTGAAGCTTTCTTT
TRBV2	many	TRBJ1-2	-	CASSPAHGGYTF	TGTGCCAGCAGTCCGGCTCACGGCGGCTACACCTTC
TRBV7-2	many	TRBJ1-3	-	CASSGRATGSGNTIYF	TGTGCCAGCAGCGGCAGGGCCACAGGGTCTGGAAACACCATATATTTT
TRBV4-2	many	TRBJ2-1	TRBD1	CASSQDRGHEQFF	TGTGCCAGCAGCCAAGACAGGGGGCATGAGCAGTTCTTC
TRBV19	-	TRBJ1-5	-	CASQLQGLENQPQHF	TGTGCCAGTCAACTACAGGGACTTGAGAATCAGCCCCAGCATTTT
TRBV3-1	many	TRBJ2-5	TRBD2	CASSDGLAGGRQETQYF	TGTGCCAGCAGCGATGGACTAGCGGGGGGACGACAAGAGACCCAGTACTTC
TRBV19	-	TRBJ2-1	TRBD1	CATAGTGSYNEQFF	TGTGCCACAGCCGGGACAGGGTCTTACAATGAGCAGTTCTTC
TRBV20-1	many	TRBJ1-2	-	CSARARGGNYGYTF	TGCAGTGCTAGAGCCCGGGGGGGTAACTATGGCTACACCTTC
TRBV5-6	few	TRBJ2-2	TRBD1	CASSLGTGFYAGELFF	TGTGCCAGCAGCTTAGGGACAGGGTTTTATGCCGGGGAGCTGTTTTTT
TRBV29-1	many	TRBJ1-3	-	CSVEDPRTIYGNTIYF	TGCAGCGTTGAAGATCCCAGGACAATCTACGGAAACACCATATATTTT
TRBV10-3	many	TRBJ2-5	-	CAISEFQLLETQYF	TGTGCCATCAGTGAATTTCAGCTATTGGAGACCCAGTACTTC
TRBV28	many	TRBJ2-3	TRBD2	CASSSPLSGGGDTQYF	TGTGCCAGCAGTTCCCCCCTGAGCGGGGGAGGAGATACGCAGTATTTT
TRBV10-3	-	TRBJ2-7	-	CATSLNSEQYF	TGTGCCACCTCCCTTAACTCCGAGCAGTACTTC
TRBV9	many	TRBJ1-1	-	CASSRMSGPTEAFF	TGTGCCAGCAGCCGGATGTCCGGGCCCACTGAAGCTTTCTTT
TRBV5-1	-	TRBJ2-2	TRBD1	CASSLRQGRSAGELFF	TGCGCCAGCAGCTTAAGACAGGGCCGATCCGCCGGGGAGCTGTTTTTT
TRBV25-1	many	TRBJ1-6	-	CASSQMENSPLHF	TGTGCCAGCAGTCAGATGGAGAATTCACCCCTCCACTTT
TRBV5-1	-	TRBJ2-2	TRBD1	CASSLRQGRSTGELFF	TGCGCCAGCAGCCTTCGACAGGGTCGGTCGACCGGGGAGCTGTTTTTT
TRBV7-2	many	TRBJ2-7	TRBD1	CASSSYRGPSYEQYF	TGTGCCAGCAGTTCCTACAGGGGACCTTCCTACGAGCAGTACTTC
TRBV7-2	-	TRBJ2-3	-	CASSLIRDTQYF	TGTGCCAGCAGCTTAATCAGGGATACGCAGTATTTT
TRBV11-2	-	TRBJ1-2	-	CASSSTSGGGYGYTF	TGTGCCAGCAGCTCCACTTCGGGGGGGGGCTATGGCTACACCTTC
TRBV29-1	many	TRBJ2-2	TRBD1	CSVEDPGAYADRGLGGELFF	TGCAGCGTTGAAGATCCCGGGGCCTACGCTGACAGGGGGCTGGGCGGGGAGCTGTTTTTT
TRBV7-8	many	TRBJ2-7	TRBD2	CASSFGRDEQYF	TGTGCCAGCAGCTTCGGGAGGGACGAGCAGTACTTC
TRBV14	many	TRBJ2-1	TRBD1	CASSHGTGWINEQFF	TGTGCCAGCAGCCATGGGACAGGGTGGATCAATGAGCAGTTCTTC
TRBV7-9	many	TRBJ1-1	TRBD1	CASSFYKQGGNTEAFF	TGTGCCAGCAGCTTTTACAAACAGGGGGGGAACACTGAAGCTTTCTTT
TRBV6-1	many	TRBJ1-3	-	CASSAHYSGNTIYF	TGTGCCAGCAGTGCACACTACTCTGGAAACACCATATATTTT
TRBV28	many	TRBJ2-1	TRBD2	CASSPGTSGAQGVSYNEQFF	TGTGCCAGCAGCCCCGGGACTAGTGGGGCCCAAGGGGTGTCCTACAATGAGCAGTTCTTC
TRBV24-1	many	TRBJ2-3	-	CATQVSWTSTQYF	TGTGCCACCCAAGTGTCCTGGACCTCAACGCAGTATTTT